This entry describes one T cell receptor (beta chain). This clonotype was detected many times. What this receptor recognizes is not known. No much larger clone is present one base from it, and per-base qualities are unavailable. The data belong to a study of response to subunit inactivated influenza vaccine (dated by TCRdb to about 2018). In terms of the full investigation: Deep quantitative T cell receptor repertoire profiling was used in the study to track responses to a trivalent subunit inactivated influenza vaccine.

Trimming takes 3 bases off V and 5 bases off J; junction bases not matched to a gene: 9. Its CDR3 holds 16 amino acids, cysteine through phenylalanine. Kept here is only the CDR3 DNA, which spans 48 bases and is read in frame from base 1. Paper-wide results and their limitations: It was suggested by the authors that each seasonal influenza vaccination may recruit only a limited number of new T cells.

Library preparation employed RT-PCR. These reads were obtained on an Illumina HiSeq 2500. The public sequencing data were trimmed at Q25 with fastp and processed into clonotypes with MiXCR by TCRdb, which kept only in-frame beta chains. Rows with one shared CDR3 protein collapse into an entry with the most common genes and DNA. The sample contains more than 550,000 distinct CDR3 sequences, over 9.5% of them found a single time. The leading ten clones occupy roughly a tenth of the sample. The chain is encoded by TRBV12-3 or TRBV12-4 joined to TRBJ2-2, and 7 junctional nucleotides match TRBD2. The receptor's source is a man aged 45-65 years who received an inactivated influenza vaccine. Donor details come from another sample of the same person, matched by shared clones. Sequenced material: PBMCs from blood, taken on the day of vaccination. The encoded CDR3 is CASSFSWRGTTGELFF. The base sequence is TGTGCCAGCAGTTTTTCCTGGCGGGGGACGACCGGGGAGCTGTTTTTT.